This TCR beta chain was identified in a study of blood T cell repertoires in COVID-19. Study-wide background: The United States, Italy and Spain supplied acute and convalescent COVID-19 samples. Sample material is recorded as cDNA or gDNA derived from T cells, B-cell-depleted T cells, or PBMCs.

V lost 8 bases and J 4 bases, leaving 14 bases between the germline ends. Germline CDR1 SEHNR, CDR2 FQNEAQ (reference sequence). The CDR3 contains 13 residues. Per the authors' pipeline: Amplification of reference gene primers provided the estimated nucleated cell counts. Profiling relied on immunoSEQ multiplex PCR, and the TCRdb table lists in-frame clones only, not all of them. From that table come the V and J calls and clone size; the DNA was used to work out D and trimming. Of approximately 90,000 clones listed, approximately 80% were seen once; the top ten hold 25%. This clone was seen only a few times.

V gene TRBV7-9 combines with J gene TRBJ1-2; D not certain. This TCR was recovered from a man in his 60s with acute or convalescent COVID-19. The sequencing input was peripheral blood. The CDR3 coding sequence is TGTGCCAGCGGAACCGTAGACTTCTATGGCTACACCTTC. Protein product: CASGTVDFYGYTF.